One sample yielded the 31 T cell receptor beta chains listed below, sequenced in a study of blood T cell repertoires in COVID-19. The table came from immunoSEQ multiplex PCR; TCRdb's copy has only in-frame clones and leaves some out. This table has just over 650,000 clones, just under 90% appearing once. Sequencing was carried out using peripheral blood. These TCRs come from a young woman with acute or convalescent COVID-19.

The chain recombines TRBV27 with TRBJ1-4; the D gene is possibly TRBD1 (6 bases). The CDR3 runs to 14 residues. Germline V gene lookup returns CDR1 MNHEY and CDR2 SMNVEV (reference sequence). The V end was cut by 6 bases, the J end by 0 bases, with 8 bases between. CDR3 bases: TGTGCCAGCAGGGACAGCCCAACTAATGAAAAACTGTTTTTT. Its protein is CASRDSPTNEKLFF. The full variable domain, with the rest looked up from reference TRBV27 and TRBJ1-4, is EAQVTQNPRYLITVTGKKLTVTCSQNMNHEYMSWYRQDPGLGLRQIYYSMNVEVTDKGDVPEGYKVSRKEKRNFPLILESPSPNQTSLYFCASRDSPTNEKLFFGSGTQLSVL.

The rearrangement links TRBV6-5 to TRBJ1-2; weak D call: TRBD1 (5 bases). Trimming pared 6 bases from V and 3 bases from J, leaving 17 bases between. The germline V gene has CDR1 MNHEY and CDR2 SVGAGI. The CDR3 is 15 residues long. CDR3 amino acids: CASRIGGFEDYGYTF. Here the CDR3 DNA reads TGTGCCAGCAGAATCGGGGGGTTTGAGGACTATGGCTACACCTTC.

The rearrangement joins TRBV4-3 to TRBJ2-1; 13 bases agree with TRBD2. The germline gives CDR1 LGHNA, CDR2 YSLEER. This CDR3 contains 21 residues. J lost 6 bases, V lost 0 bases, and 17 bases had no gene match. As DNA, the CDR3 is TGCGCCAGCAGCCAAGATATCGGGCATTATCCGGGACTAGCGGGGAGCAATGAGCAGTTCTTC. It specifies CASSQDIGHYPGLAGSNEQFF.

The rearrangement links TRBV4-2 to TRBJ2-1; weak D call: TRBD2 (5 bases). Germline V gives CDR1 LGHNA, CDR2 YNFKEQ. V was pared by 4 bases and J by 8 bases, with 9 bases between. The CDR3 has 12 residues. CDR3 residues: CASSPDGDEQFF. The CDR3 DNA is TGTGCCAGCAGCCCAGACGGGGATGAGCAGTTCTTC.

The V and J genes are TRBV5-6 and TRBJ1-3, with 7 bases identical to TRBD1. Trimming removed 2 bases from V and 1 base from J; junction bases left unmatched: 3. CDR3 length equals 15 residues. Germline lookup yields CDR1 SGHDT and CDR2 YYEEEE. DNA of the CDR3: TGTGCCAGCAGCTTCGAGGGGGCGTCTGGAAACACCATATATTTT. As protein: CASSFEGASGNTIYF.

The chain recombines TRBV7-9 with TRBJ2-1, with D tentatively TRBD2 (5 bases). The V gene lost 3 bases and the J gene lost 0 bases, with 9 bases spanning the gap. This CDR3 has 15 amino acids. CDR1 and CDR2 (germline): SEHNR, FQNEAQ (reference sequence). DNA of the CDR3: TGTGCCAGCAGCTTCTTGGGGAGCTCCTACAATGAGCAGTTCTTC. Translation gives CASSFLGSSYNEQFF.

This chain links TRBV9 with TRBJ1-6, with 7 bases identical to TRBD1. Germline-derived CDR1 and CDR2 are SGDLS and YYNGEE. CDR3 length: 14 residues. The junction had 6 bases not matched to a gene; V was cut back by 2 bases and J by 10 bases. The CDR3 here is CASSVRTGESPLHF. The CDR3 nucleotides are TGTGCCAGCAGCGTGCGGACAGGAGAGTCACCCCTCCACTTT. The whole variable domain, filled in from reference TRBV9 and TRBJ1-6, reads DSGVTQTPKHLITATGQRVTLRCSPRSGDLSVYWYQQSLDQGLQFLIQYYNGEERAKGNILERFSAQQFPDLHSELNLSSLELGDSALYFCASSVRTGESPLHFGNGTRLTVT.

With respect to this clone: This same CDR3 is encoded by further DNA sequences in the sample. This chain joins TRBV6-5 and TRBJ1-2; TRBD1 aligns across 7 bases. Germline CDR1 MNHEY, CDR2 SVGAGI. J lost 5 bases, V lost 6 bases, and 6 bases had no gene match. The CDR3 is 13 amino acids. This CDR3 is CASRPDRAYGYTF. In DNA, the CDR3 is TGTGCCAGCAGACCCGACAGGGCTTATGGCTACACCTTC.

The rearrangement links TRBV29-1 to TRBJ2-7, with D possibly TRBD2 on 5 matching bases. The CDR3 totals 15 residues. CDR1 and CDR2 from the germline V gene are SQVTM and ANQGSEA. The V and J ends lost 4 bases and 2 bases respectively, with 18 bases between them. Here the CDR3 DNA reads TGCAGCGTTGTTTTTCCGGAGGCAGCCACCTACGAGCAGTACTTC. Amino acid sequence: CSVVFPEAATYEQYF.

The chain couples TRBV25-1 to TRBJ2-2; TRBD1 matches at 9 bases. The CDR3 is 15 residues long. V shed 4 bases, J shed 1 base, and the junction held 1 base outside the gene matches. Germline CDR1 reads MGHDK; CDR2 reads SYGVNS. The CDR3 DNA is TGTGCCAGCAGTGGGGGACAGGGGAACACCGGGGAGCTGTTTTTT. It specifies CASSGGQGNTGELFF.

The rearrangement uses TRBV24-1 and TRBJ2-6; tentative D call: TRBD1 (6 bases). Germline CDR1 KGHDR, CDR2 SFDVKD. This CDR3 comprises 16 residues. Trimming removed 4 bases at V and 2 bases at J, with 11 bases between. CDR3 sequence reads: CATSDYQGTGANVLTF. The CDR3 DNA is TGTGCCACCAGTGACTACCAGGGGACTGGGGCCAACGTCCTGACTTTC.

This clone was detected only a few times. The V gene is TRBV4-1, the J gene TRBJ1-4; D unclear. Germline V gives CDR1 MGHRA, CDR2 YSYEKL. V lost 1 base, J lost 2 bases, and 11 bases lay in between. This CDR3 region has 16 residues. CDR3 DNA: TGCGCCAGCAGCCAAGCCCTAGTGGCGACTAATGAAAAACTGTTTTTT. It translates to CASSQALVATNEKLFF.

For the CDR3, the DNA is TGTGCCAGCAGCCCTTCCTTTAAGGGGGCCGGATCACCCCTCCACTTT. Protein: CASSPSFKGAGSPLHF. The chain employs TRBV7-6 and TRBJ1-6, with TRBD1 matching 7 bases. Germline CDR1 is SGHVS and CDR2 is FNYEAQ. This CDR3 is 16 amino acids long. V shed 5 bases, J shed 10 bases, and the junction held 14 bases outside the gene matches.

The chain uses TRBV3-1 (or the pseudogene TRBV3-2) and TRBJ1-6, with D perhaps TRBD1 (5 bases). Trimming cost V 0 bases and J 0 bases, with 12 bases left between them. The CDR3 spans 18 residues. CDR1 LGHDT and CDR2 YNNKEL come from the germline V gene (reference sequence). The CDR3 coding sequence is TGTGCCAGCAGCCAAGATTTTTCCAGGGTCTCCTATAATTCACCCCTCCACTTT. Translation: CASSQDFSRVSYNSPLHF.

The V call is TRBV7-8, the J call TRBJ2-3; 7 nucleotides line up with TRBD1. V trimming: 10 bases; J trimming: 3 bases; junction bases outside the gene matches: 16. The V gene's germline CDR1 is SGHVS and CDR2 FQNEAQ. The CDR3 is 16 amino acids. The chain's CDR3 is CATNPLDRLETDTQYF. CDR3 DNA: TGTGCCACCAACCCCCTGGACAGGTTGGAAACAGATACGCAGTATTTT.

The V and J genes are TRBV12-3 or TRBV12-4 and TRBJ2-1; no definite D call. With 5 bases removed from V and 7 bases from J, the gap between germline ends came to 12 bases. The CDR3 sequence is 13 residues long. CDR3 sequence reads: CASSPNHGNEQFF. In DNA form, the CDR3 reads TGTGCCAGCAGTCCCAACCACGGGAATGAGCAGTTCTTC.

CDR3 in amino acids: CASSFGTSTSSNTGELFF. The CDR3 DNA follows: TGTGCCAGCAGCTTTGGGACTAGCACAAGTTCGAACACCGGGGAGCTGTTTTTT. This chain uses TRBV7-9 with TRBJ2-2, with 9 bases lining up with TRBD2. With V trimmed by 3 bases and J by 0 bases, 8 bases remained unmatched. The CDR3 is made up of 18 amino acids. CDR1 and CDR2 from the germline V gene are SEHNR and FQNEAQ (reference sequence).

The chain recombines TRBV7-9 with TRBJ2-4; D is possibly TRBD2 (5 bases). The CDR3 extends over 17 amino acids. Germline CDR1 and CDR2: SEHNR and FQNEAQ (reference sequence). V was clipped by 4 bases and J by 0 bases, with 16 bases between them. The CDR3 protein is CASSSRDLPLAKNIQYF. The CDR3 bases are TGTGCCAGCAGCTCCCGGGATCTCCCTCTAGCCAAAAACATTCAGTACTTC. Combining the CDR3 with reference TRBV7-9 and TRBJ2-4 gives the whole variable domain DTGVSQNPRHKITKRGQNVTFRCDPISEHNRLYWYRQTLGQGPEFLTYFQNEAQLEKSRLLSDRFSAERPKGSFSTLEIQRTEQGDSAMYLCASSSRDLPLAKNIQYFGAGTRLSVL.

The J gene is TRBJ1-5, the V gene TRBV19; D remains ambiguous. CDR3 length: 15 residues. V was clipped by 2 bases and J by 1 base, with 9 bases between them. The germline V gene encodes CDR1 LNHDA and CDR2 SQIVND (reference sequence). CDR3 DNA sequence: TGTGCCAGTAGTATAACAGTCACAAGCAATCAGCCCCAGCATTTT. Translating gives CASSITVTSNQPQHF.

The chain couples TRBV27 to TRBJ2-1, with D possibly TRBD2 on 6 matching bases. Per the germline V gene, CDR1 is MNHEY and CDR2 is SMNVEV (reference sequence). The length of the CDR3 is 17 residues. V lost 2 bases and J 0 bases, leaving 14 bases between the germline ends. CDR3 sequence reads: CASSLSSGGYSYNEQFF. CDR3 in DNA: TGTGCCAGCAGTTTAAGTTCCGGGGGATACTCCTACAATGAGCAGTTCTTC.

The genes are TRBV7-3 and TRBJ1-1, with a tentative D call TRBD1 (5 bases). The CDR3 runs 13 residues. With 2 bases removed from V and 3 bases from J, the gap between germline ends came to 7 bases. Germline V lookup: CDR1 SGHTA, CDR2 FQGTGA. The DNA for the CDR3 is TGTGCCAGCAGCTTACGCAGGGACACTGAAGCTTTCTTT. It codes for CASSLRRDTEAFF. Filled out from reference TRBV7-3 and TRBJ1-1, the complete variable domain reads GAGVSQTPSNKVTEKGKYVELRCDPISGHTALYWYRQSLGQGPEFLIYFQGTGAADDSGLPNDRFFAVRPEGSVSTLKIQRTERGDSAVYLCASSLRRDTEAFFGQGTRLTVV.

The chain couples TRBV7-9 to TRBJ2-5; D ambiguous. The CDR3 is made up of 14 amino acids. Germline V gene sequence: CDR1 SEHNR, CDR2 FQNEAQ (reference sequence). Between the trimmed V and J ends, which lost 6 bases and 2 bases, there was a span of 13 bases. CDR3 protein: CASRALLPQETQYF. DNA of the CDR3: TGTGCCAGCAGGGCTCTCTTACCTCAAGAGACCCAGTACTTC.

V is TRBV10-3 and J is TRBJ1-1; TRBD1 might be the D (6 bases). CDR1 is ENHRY, CDR2 SYGVKD, per germline. Trimming removed 3 bases from V and 7 bases from J, with 9 bases in between. This CDR3 is 12 amino acids long. The CDR3 DNA is TGTGCCATCAGTGACAGGGGCAATGAAGCTTTCTTT. It translates to CAISDRGNEAFF.

The V gene is TRBV7-9, the J gene TRBJ1-2; D unresolved. V was pared by 8 bases and J by 6 bases, with 22 bases between. Germline-derived CDR1 and CDR2 are SEHNR and FQNEAQ (reference sequence). The length of the CDR3 is 15 residues. In DNA, the CDR3 is TGTGCCAGCGTCTATGGGCTAAACCCCATCCATGGCTACACCTTC. Its translation: CASVYGLNPIHGYTF.

This chain links TRBV19 with TRBJ1-1; D is unclear. CDR3 length equals 14 residues. CDR1 and CDR2 (germline): LNHDA, SQIVND (reference sequence). Trimming removed 6 bases from V and 1 base from J, with 12 bases in between. The CDR3, as DNA: TGTGCCAGTAGATCACCCCCGGGGAACACTGAAGCTTTCTTT. Translated: CASRSPPGNTEAFF.

The chain combines TRBV2 with TRBJ1-4, with D hard to call. Trimming shortened V by 4 bases and J by 4 bases, and 4 bases separated the two germline ends. Germline loops: CDR1 SNHLY, CDR2 FYNNEI. The CDR3 is 12 residues long. CDR3 sequence reads: CASSGGNEKLFF. CDR3 DNA: TGTGCCAGCAGTGGCGGTAATGAAAAACTGTTTTTT.

The chain joins TRBV4-1 to TRBJ1-5; the D is unclear. Trimming removed 4 bases at V and 4 bases at J, with 11 bases between. Germline loops: CDR1 MGHRA, CDR2 YSYEKL. The CDR3 runs 14 residues. The CDR3 DNA is TGCGCCAGCAGCCGAGGAGCTCCGAATCAGCCCCAGCATTTT. Its translation is CASSRGAPNQPQHF.

The rearrangement links TRBV10-3 to TRBJ1-2, with 7 bases lining up with TRBD1. The CDR3 has 13 residues. Trimming cost V 10 bases and J 3 bases; bases outside gene matches: 8. The V gene's germline CDR1 is ENHRY and CDR2 SYGVKD. In DNA form, the CDR3 reads TGTGCCAGCGGCCCCCAGGGGGACTATGGCTACACCTTC. As protein: CASGPQGDYGYTF.

This sequence joins TRBV10-3 and TRBJ1-5; D remains ambiguous. The V end lost 0 bases, the J end lost 4 bases, and 16 bases lay between the germline ends. The CDR3 is made up of 17 amino acids. CDR1 is ENHRY and CDR2 is SYGVKD in the germline V gene. The DNA of the CDR3 is TGTGCCATCAGTGAGTCGAAGATGAGACGGGTGAATCAGCCCCAGCATTTT. Protein sequence: CAISESKMRRVNQPQHF.

V gene TRBV30 combines with J gene TRBJ1-1, with D possibly being TRBD1 (5 bases). Germline CDR1 GTSNPN, CDR2 SVGIG (reference sequence). Deletions cut 5 bases from V and 5 bases from J, with 15 bases between. This CDR3 has 13 residues. CDR3 sequence reads: CAWARGLRTEAFF. The CDR3 nucleotides are TGTGCCTGGGCCCGGGGACTAAGAACTGAAGCTTTCTTT.

J is TRBJ1-1 and V is TRBV7-9; D uncertain. V was clipped by 5 bases and J by 6 bases, with 13 bases between them. This CDR3 is 13 amino acids long. CDR1 SEHNR and CDR2 FQNEAQ come from the germline V gene (reference sequence). Here the CDR3 DNA reads TGTGCCAGCAGCCGAGAACCGTTGTCTGAAGCTTTCTTT. Protein sequence: CASSREPLSEAFF. The variable domain in full, with the rest retrieved from reference TRBV7-9 and TRBJ1-1, is DTGVSQNPRHKITKRGQNVTFRCDPISEHNRLYWYRQTLGQGPEFLTYFQNEAQLEKSRLLSDRFSAERPKGSFSTLEIQRTEQGDSAMYLCASSREPLSEAFFGQGTRLTVV.